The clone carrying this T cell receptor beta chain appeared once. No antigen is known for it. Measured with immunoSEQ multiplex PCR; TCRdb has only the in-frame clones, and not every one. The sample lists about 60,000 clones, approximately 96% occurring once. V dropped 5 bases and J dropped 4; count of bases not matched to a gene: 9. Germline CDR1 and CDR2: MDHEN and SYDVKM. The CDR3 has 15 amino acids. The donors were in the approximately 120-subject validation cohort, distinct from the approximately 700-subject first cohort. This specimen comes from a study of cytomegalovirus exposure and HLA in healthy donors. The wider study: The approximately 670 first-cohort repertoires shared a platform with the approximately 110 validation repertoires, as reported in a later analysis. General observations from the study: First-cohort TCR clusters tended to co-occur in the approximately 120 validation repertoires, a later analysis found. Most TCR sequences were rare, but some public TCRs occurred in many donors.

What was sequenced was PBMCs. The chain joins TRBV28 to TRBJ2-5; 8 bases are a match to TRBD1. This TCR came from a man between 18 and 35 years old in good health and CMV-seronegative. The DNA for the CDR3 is TGTGCCAGCAGTCGTCCACAGGGGGGAGCAGAGACCCAGTACTTC. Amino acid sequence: CASSRPQGGAETQYF.